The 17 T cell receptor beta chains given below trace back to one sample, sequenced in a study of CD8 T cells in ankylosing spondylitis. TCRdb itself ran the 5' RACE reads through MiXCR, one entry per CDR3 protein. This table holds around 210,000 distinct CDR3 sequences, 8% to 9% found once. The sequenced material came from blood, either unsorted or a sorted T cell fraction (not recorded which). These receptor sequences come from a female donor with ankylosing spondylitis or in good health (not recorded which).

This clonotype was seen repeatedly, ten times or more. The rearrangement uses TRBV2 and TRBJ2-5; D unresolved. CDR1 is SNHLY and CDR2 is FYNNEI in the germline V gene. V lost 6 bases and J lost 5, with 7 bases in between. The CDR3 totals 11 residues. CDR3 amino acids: CASSPSETQYF. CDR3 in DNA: TGTGCCAGCAGCCCTAGTGAGACCCAGTACTTC.

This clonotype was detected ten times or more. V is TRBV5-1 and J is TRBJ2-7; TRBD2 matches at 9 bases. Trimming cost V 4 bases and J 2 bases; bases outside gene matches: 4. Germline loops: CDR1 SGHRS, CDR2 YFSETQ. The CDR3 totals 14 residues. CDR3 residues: CASSTTSGPYEQYF. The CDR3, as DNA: TGCGCCAGCAGCACGACTAGCGGACCCTACGAGCAGTACTTC.

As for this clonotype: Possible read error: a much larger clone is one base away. CDR3 amino acids: CASSQQDGGYTF. DNA for the CDR3: TGTGCCAGCAGCCAACAGGACGGTGGCTACACCTTC. The chain combines TRBV3-1 with TRBJ1-2; D not certain. Germline loops: CDR1 LGHDT, CDR2 YNNKEL (reference sequence). V shed 2 bases and J shed 7 bases, with 8 bases lying between them. The CDR3 has 12 residues.

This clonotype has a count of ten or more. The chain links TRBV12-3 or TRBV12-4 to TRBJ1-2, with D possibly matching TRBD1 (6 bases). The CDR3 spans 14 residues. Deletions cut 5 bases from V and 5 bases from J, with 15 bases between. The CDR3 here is CASSQTGTLYGYTF. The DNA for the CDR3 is TGTGCCAGCAGTCAAACCGGGACACTGTATGGCTACACCTTC.

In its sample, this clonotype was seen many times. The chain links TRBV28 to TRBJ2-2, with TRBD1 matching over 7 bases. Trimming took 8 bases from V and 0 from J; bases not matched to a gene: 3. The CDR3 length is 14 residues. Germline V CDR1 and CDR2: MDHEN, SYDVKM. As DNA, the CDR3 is TGTGCCAGCGCCGGGACAGCGAACACCGGGGAGCTGTTTTTT. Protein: CASAGTANTGELFF.

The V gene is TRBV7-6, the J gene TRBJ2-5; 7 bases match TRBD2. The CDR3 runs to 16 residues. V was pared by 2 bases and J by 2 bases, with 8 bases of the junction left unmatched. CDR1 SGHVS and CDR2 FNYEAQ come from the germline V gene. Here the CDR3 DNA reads TGTGCCAGCAGCTTATTGGGAGCGGGAACACAAGAGACCCAGTACTTC. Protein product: CASSLLGAGTQETQYF.

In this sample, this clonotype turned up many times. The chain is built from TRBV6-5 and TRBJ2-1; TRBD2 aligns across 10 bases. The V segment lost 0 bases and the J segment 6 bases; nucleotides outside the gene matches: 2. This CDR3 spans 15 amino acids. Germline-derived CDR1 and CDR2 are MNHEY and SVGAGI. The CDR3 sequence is CASSYSRLAGNEQFF. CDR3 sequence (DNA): TGTGCCAGCAGTTACTCGAGACTAGCGGGCAATGAGCAGTTCTTC.

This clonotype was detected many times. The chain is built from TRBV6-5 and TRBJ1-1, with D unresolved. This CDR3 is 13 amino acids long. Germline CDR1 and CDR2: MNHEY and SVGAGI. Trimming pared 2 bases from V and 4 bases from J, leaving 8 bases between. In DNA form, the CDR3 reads TGTGCCAGCAGTTACGGCGAACTCACTGAAGCTTTCTTT. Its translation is CASSYGELTEAFF.

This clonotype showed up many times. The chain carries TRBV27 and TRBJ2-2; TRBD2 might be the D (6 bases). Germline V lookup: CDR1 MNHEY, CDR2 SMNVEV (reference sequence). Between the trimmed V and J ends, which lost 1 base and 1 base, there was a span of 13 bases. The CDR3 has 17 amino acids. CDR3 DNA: TGTGCCAGCAGTTTATTAGCGGTGGGGGTGAACACCGGGGAGCTGTTTTTT. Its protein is CASSLLAVGVNTGELFF.

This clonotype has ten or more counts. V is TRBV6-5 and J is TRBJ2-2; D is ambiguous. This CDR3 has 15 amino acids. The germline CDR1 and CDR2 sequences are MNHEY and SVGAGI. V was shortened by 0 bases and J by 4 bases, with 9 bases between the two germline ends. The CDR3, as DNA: TGTGCCAGCAGTTACTCGGCAGGCGTCACCGGGGAGCTGTTTTTT. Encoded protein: CASSYSAGVTGELFF.

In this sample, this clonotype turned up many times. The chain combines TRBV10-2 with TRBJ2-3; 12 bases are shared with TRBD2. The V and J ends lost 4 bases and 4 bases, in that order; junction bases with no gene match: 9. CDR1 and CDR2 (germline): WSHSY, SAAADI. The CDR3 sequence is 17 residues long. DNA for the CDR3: TGCGCCAGCAGTGGCCTGGCCCTAGCGGGAGGGCCAGATACGCAGTATTTT. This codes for CASSGLALAGGPDTQYF.

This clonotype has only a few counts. CDR3 loop: CASSLAGAQDEQFF. CDR3 DNA sequence: TGTGCCAGCAGCTTAGCGGGGGCCCAGGATGAGCAGTTCTTC. This chain links TRBV11-1 with TRBJ2-1; D may be TRBD1 (6 bases). With 0 bases removed from V and 8 bases from J, the gap between germline ends came to 11 bases. Looked up from germline, CDR1 is SGHAT and CDR2 is FQDESV (reference sequence). The CDR3 consists of 14 residues.

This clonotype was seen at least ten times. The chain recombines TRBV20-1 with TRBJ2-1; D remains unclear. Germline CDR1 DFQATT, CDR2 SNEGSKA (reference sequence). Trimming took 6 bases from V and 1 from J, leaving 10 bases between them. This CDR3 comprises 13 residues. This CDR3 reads CSARKPSYNEQFF. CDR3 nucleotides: TGCAGTGCCAGAAAACCATCCTACAATGAGCAGTTCTTC.

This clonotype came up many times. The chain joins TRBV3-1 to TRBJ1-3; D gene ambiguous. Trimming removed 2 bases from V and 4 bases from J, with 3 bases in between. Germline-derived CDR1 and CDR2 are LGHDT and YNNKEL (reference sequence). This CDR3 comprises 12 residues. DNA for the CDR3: TGTGCCAGCAGCCAACTGGGAAACACCATATATTTT. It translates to CASSQLGNTIYF.

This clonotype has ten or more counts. The CDR3 bases are TGTGCCAGCGGGGCCTCTGGAAACACCATATATTTT. It yields the protein CASGASGNTIYF. This chain connects TRBV27 to TRBJ1-3, with D possibly TRBD1 on 5 matching bases. V shed 8 bases and J shed 0 bases, with 5 bases lying between them. Germline CDR1 is MNHEY and CDR2 is SMNVEV (reference sequence). The CDR3 sequence is 12 residues long.

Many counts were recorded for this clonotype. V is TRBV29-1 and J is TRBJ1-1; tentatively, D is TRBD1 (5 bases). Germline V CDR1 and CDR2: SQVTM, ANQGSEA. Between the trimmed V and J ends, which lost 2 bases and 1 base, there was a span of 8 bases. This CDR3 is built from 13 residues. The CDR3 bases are TGCAGCGTTGAAAGGGGTTCGAACACTGAAGCTTTCTTT. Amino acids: CSVERGSNTEAFF. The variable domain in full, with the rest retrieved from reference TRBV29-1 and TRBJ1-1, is SAVISQKPSRDICQRGTSLTIQCQVDSQVTMMFWYRQQPGQSLTLIATANQGSEATYESGFVIDKFPISRPNLTFSTLTVSNMSPEDSSIYLCSVERGSNTEAFFGQGTRLTVV.

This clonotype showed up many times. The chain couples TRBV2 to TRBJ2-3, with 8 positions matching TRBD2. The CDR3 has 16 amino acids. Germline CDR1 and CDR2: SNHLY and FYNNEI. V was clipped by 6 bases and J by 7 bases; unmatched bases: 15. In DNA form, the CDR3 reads TGTGCCAGCAGGAAATCTCCCACGGGAGGGATTTATACGCAGTATTTT. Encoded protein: CASRKSPTGGIYTQYF.